This TCR beta chain originates from a study of blood T cells in healthy people across ages. A second PCR of 7 to 11 cycles used a sample-barcoded 5' primer and a J-beta primer mix. Each CDR3 protein is one row after TCRdb ran MiXCR on the 5' RACE reads. The sample has 600,000 to 850,000 distinct CDR3 sequences, roughly 44% seen once. This clonotype showed up just a few times. The sample was blood. This TCR was recovered from a woman between 55 and 75 years old in good health.

Here the CDR3 DNA reads TGTGCCAGCAGCTTTCTGGAAAAGCAGTTCTTC. Amino acid sequence: CASSFLEKQFF. The J gene is TRBJ2-1, the V gene TRBV7-2; D gene unclear. Germline CDR1 and CDR2: SGHTA and FQGNSA. Trimming took 3 bases from V and 11 from J, leaving 8 bases between them. The CDR3 has 11 residues.